This is a list of T cell receptor beta chains from one sample in a study of blood T cell repertoires in COVID-19. TCRdb's table, derived via immunoSEQ multiplex PCR, lists solely in-frame clones and lacks some. This sample carries hundreds of thousands of clones, 88% of them seen once, and the ten largest clones take around 6.3%. The sequenced sample consisted of peripheral blood. The receptors were gathered from a woman in her twenties or thirties with COVID-19, enrolled during active disease. The CDR3 runs from the conserved cysteine through the conserved F or W. D genes are given only for firm matches. A row's size may be missing; if present it is once, few, many or a size class.

V gene	clone size	J gene	D gene	CDR3 length	CDR3 DNA	CDR3 protein
TRBV19	once	TRBJ2-1	TRBD2	15	TGTGCCAGTACCTCCGGGACTAGCGGGAGCAATGAGCAGTTCTTC	CASTSGTSGSNEQFF
TRBV5-4	-	TRBJ2-2	TRBD1	16	TGTGCCAGCAGCCCGCTGGGGGGACAGGCGACCGGGGAGCTGTTTTTT	CASSPLGGQATGELFF
TRBV28	-	TRBJ1-4	TRBD1	15	TGTGCCAGCAGTTCCCGGACAGGACTCGGAGAAAAACTGTTTTTT	CASSSRTGLGEKLFF
TRBV18	-	TRBJ2-3	TRBD2	15	TGTGCCAGCTCACCTAAAGCGGGGGGCCGTGATACGCAGTATTTT	CASSPKAGGRDTQYF
TRBV11-3	-	TRBJ2-1	TRBD2	16	TGTGCCAGCAGCCCGAGACTAGCGGGAGTTGGTGATGAGCAGTTCTTC	CASSPRLAGVGDEQFF
TRBV15	-	TRBJ1-5	-	16	TGTGCCACCAGCAGCTTACAGGGTAGTAGCAATCAGCCCCAGCATTTT	CATSSLQGSSNQPQHF
TRBV6-2/TRBV6-3	-	TRBJ2-3	TRBD2	18	TGTGCCAGCAGCCGCGGACTAGCGGGAGGGCCAAGCACAGATACGCAGTATTTT	CASSRGLAGGPSTDTQYF
TRBV4-3	-	TRBJ2-1	-	14	TGCGCCAGCAGCCAATGGACAGAGGACAATGAGCAGTTCTTC	CASSQWTEDNEQFF
TRBV7-2	-	TRBJ2-3	-	13	TGTGCCAGCAGCTATAGTTTCCCGGATACGCAGTATTTT	CASSYSFPDTQYF
TRBV9	-	TRBJ2-5	-	15	TGTGCCAGCAGCGTAGGTCCCGGGGAACAAGAGACCCAGTACTTC	CASSVGPGEQETQYF
TRBV7-2	-	TRBJ2-5	TRBD2	17	TGTGCCAGCAGCTTATCGACTAGCGCGGTGTACCAAGAGACCCAGTACTTC	CASSLSTSAVYQETQYF
TRBV6-4	-	TRBJ2-3	-	15	TGTGCCAGCAGTGACGGCGGAGCGAGCACAGATACGCAGTATTTT	CASSDGGASTDTQYF
TRBV3-1/TRBV3-2	once	TRBJ2-1	TRBD2	12	TGTGCCAGCAGCCAAGAAGGCCTAGCGGCGTTCTTC	CASSQEGLAAFF
TRBV6-5	-	TRBJ2-1	-	16	TGTGCCAGCAGTTACGGTCTGGCGGGGAGGAACAATGAGCAGTTCTTC	CASSYGLAGRNNEQFF
TRBV7-2	-	TRBJ1-1	-	17	TGTGCCAGCAGCTCCTGGGACTCTGGGGTGATGAACACTGAAGCTTTCTTT	CASSSWDSGVMNTEAFF
TRBV7-2	few	TRBJ2-1	-	15	TGTGCCAGCAGGTCTCGGGTTCTCTCCTACAATGAGCAGTTCTTC	CASRSRVLSYNEQFF
TRBV7-8	-	TRBJ1-2	-	13	TGTGCCAGCAGCCAGGACAGCGACTATGGCTACACCTTC	CASSQDSDYGYTF
TRBV4-1	once	TRBJ2-5	-	14	TGCGCCAGCAGCCAGCAGGGGATCCAAGAGACCCAGTACTTC	CASSQQGIQETQYF
TRBV6-4	-	TRBJ1-5	-	18	TGTGCCAGCAGTGACCGGAAGCCCCGGGGTAAGAGCAATCAGCCCCAGCATTTT	CASSDRKPRGKSNQPQHF
TRBV7-2	-	TRBJ2-1	-	15	TGTGCCAGCAGCTTAGGGGGGGGCAGATACAATGAGCAGTTCTTC	CASSLGGGRYNEQFF
TRBV2	-	TRBJ2-3	-	13	TGTGCCAGCTATAGGACTAGCACAGATACGCAGTATTTT	CASYRTSTDTQYF
TRBV18	-	TRBJ1-3	TRBD1	16	TGTGCCAGCTCACCAAGGACCGGGACAGGTGGAAACACCATATATTTT	CASSPRTGTGGNTIYF
TRBV28	-	TRBJ2-4	-	11	TGTGCCAGCAGTTTCGAACAGGTTCAGTACTTC	CASSFEQVQYF
TRBV2	-	TRBJ1-1	TRBD1	13	TGTGCCAGCAAACGGACAGGGCCTTCTGAAGCTTTCTTT	CASKRTGPSEAFF
TRBV4-3	-	TRBJ2-7	-	16	TGCGCCAGCAGCCAAGGATTGGCAGGCTATACCTACGAGCAGTACTTC	CASSQGLAGYTYEQYF
TRBV3-1/TRBV3-2	-	TRBJ2-3	-	14	TGTGCCAGCAGTCTCAGGGGAAGCACAGATACGCAGTATTTT	CASSLRGSTDTQYF
TRBV27	-	TRBJ2-5	TRBD2	15	TGTGCCAGCAGAGACCTCATAGCGGGGGAGGAGACCCAGTACTTC	CASRDLIAGEETQYF
TRBV6-6	-	TRBJ2-1	-	16	TGTGCCAGCAGTTACTCGATTTCACTAGGAGGTAATGAGCAGTTCTTC	CASSYSISLGGNEQFF
TRBV5-6	few	TRBJ2-2	-	13	TGTGCCACCTTAGACAGGTCCACCGGGGAGCTGTTTTTT	CATLDRSTGELFF
TRBV2	-	TRBJ2-1	-	16	TGTGCCAGCAAACCCCGGGGGTCGAGCTCCTACAATGAGCAGTTCTTC	CASKPRGSSSYNEQFF
TRBV19	-	TRBJ1-6	TRBD1	15	TGTGCCAGTAGGAAACCCGGGACAGGGGGTTCACCCCTCCACTTT	CASRKPGTGGSPLHF
TRBV18	once	TRBJ1-1	-	13	TGTGCCAGCTCACCCGAGGTGAACACTGAAGCTTTCTTT	CASSPEVNTEAFF
TRBV29-1	-	TRBJ2-7	-	14	TGCAGCGTTGAAGAGGGGTCTAGCATCTACGAGCAGTACTTC	CSVEEGSSIYEQYF
TRBV30	-	TRBJ1-6	TRBD1	16	TGTGCCTGGCCCTACAGGGGACAGCCCTATAATTCACCCCTCCACTTT	CAWPYRGQPYNSPLHF
TRBV9	-	TRBJ2-1	TRBD2	14	TGTGCCAGCAGTGGCGGGGGGACCTACAATGAGCAGTTCTTC	CASSGGGTYNEQFF
TRBV7-2	-	TRBJ2-1	-	13	TGTGCCAGCAGCTTAGGGTGGAGCGGACAGCAGTTCTTC	CASSLGWSGQQFF
TRBV4-1	-	TRBJ1-5	TRBD1	15	TGCGCCAGCAGCCAAGATCAGGGGGTTGGTCAGCCCCAGCATTTT	CASSQDQGVGQPQHF
TRBV18	-	TRBJ2-2	TRBD1	16	TGTGCCAGCTCACCAGGGACAGGGGCGAACACCGGGGAGCTGTTTTTT	CASSPGTGANTGELFF
TRBV28	-	TRBJ1-1	-	13	TGTGCCAGCAGTTTAATCGGGGACACTGAAGCTTTCTTT	CASSLIGDTEAFF
TRBV11-2	-	TRBJ2-1	-	12	TGTGCCAGCAGCTTGGGGCGGGGTGAGCAGTTCTTC	CASSLGRGEQFF
TRBV28	-	TRBJ2-1	-	13	TGTGCCAGCAGCTTCTCCCGAGGACTAAGACAGTTCTTC	CASSFSRGLRQFF
TRBV7-9	few	TRBJ1-2	-	11	TGTGCCAGCAGCCCGTCAGAAGGCTACACCTTC	CASSPSEGYTF
TRBV18	-	TRBJ1-2	TRBD1	13	TGTGCCAGCTCACCAGACAGGGCATATGGCTACACCTTC	CASSPDRAYGYTF
TRBV7-8	-	TRBJ1-2	TRBD1	13	TGTGCCAGCAGCCGGGACAGGGTTGGTGGCTACACCTTC	CASSRDRVGGYTF
TRBV29-1	-	TRBJ1-5	-	15	TGCAGCGTTTTGACGGGGTGGGATAGCAATCAGCCCCAGCATTTT	CSVLTGWDSNQPQHF
TRBV24-1	-	TRBJ2-7	TRBD2	12	TGTGCCACCAGTTTAGCGGGCCGCGAGCAGTACTTC	CATSLAGREQYF
TRBV19	-	TRBJ2-1	TRBD2	16	TGTGCCAGTAGTATCGGGGGAGGGACTCCTTACAATGAGCAGTTCTTC	CASSIGGGTPYNEQFF
TRBV7-8	-	TRBJ1-1	-	13	TGTGCCAGCAGCTCACTCCGGAACACTGAAGCTTTCTTT	CASSSLRNTEAFF
TRBV2	-	TRBJ1-5	-	18	TGTGCCAGCAACCTCCGAGAAGGACAGCCACGTAGCAATCAGCCCCAGCATTTT	CASNLREGQPRSNQPQHF
TRBV15	-	TRBJ2-7	TRBD1	15	TGTGCCACCAGCAGCTTGGACAGGGAGCTTTATGAGCAGTACTTC	CATSSLDRELYEQYF
TRBV5-1	-	TRBJ2-7	TRBD2	13	TGCGCCAGCAGCTTGGGCGGGGGGTACGAGCAGTACTTC	CASSLGGGYEQYF
TRBV7-2	-	TRBJ2-1	TRBD2	15	TGTGCCAGCAGCTTAGGTAGCGGGGGGTACAATGAGCAGTTCTTC	CASSLGSGGYNEQFF
TRBV7-9	-	TRBJ2-2	-	12	TGTGCCAGCCACAACGTCAACGGGGAGCTGTTTTTT	CASHNVNGELFF
TRBV6-5	once	TRBJ1-2	-	13	TGTGCCAGCAGGACTTCTCTCTTCTATGGCTACACCTTC	CASRTSLFYGYTF